The clone carrying this T cell receptor (beta chain) was counted only a few times. This specimen belongs to a study of T-cell reconstitution after alpha-beta-depleted transplantation in children. Unique molecular identifiers were incorporated when the TCRbeta library was constructed. MiXCR was run by TCRdb on the PCR reads, yielding one entry per CDR3 protein. The profile covers a few hundred thousand distinct CDR3 sequences, with approximately 10% appearing a single time and more than 2% taken by the ten largest. The CDR3 has 12 amino acids. The junction had 3 bases not matched to a gene; V was cut back by 8 bases and J by 3 bases. The germline V gene has CDR1 MNHEY and CDR2 SMNVEV (reference sequence).

The source material was PBMCs from the stem cell graft donor, sampled from the stem cell graft. The chain employs TRBV27 and TRBJ1-1; 7 bases align to TRBD1. This TCR came from a human donor who donated a stem cell graft to a child with acute lymphoblastic leukemia. The CDR3 loop is CASHTGDTEAFF. Here the CDR3 DNA reads TGTGCCAGCCACACAGGGGACACTGAAGCTTTCTTT.